These 26 T cell receptor beta chains were sequenced from one sample in a study of blood T cell repertoires in COVID-19 (dated by TCRdb to 2018 to 2021). The library was produced with the immunoSEQ multiplex PCR assay. The clones in this table, taken by TCRdb from immuneACCESS, are in-frame only. Not every clone is retained; where verified, under half of the shortfall comes from an unresolved V gene, and the cause of the rest is unknown. The sample profile shows some 190,000 clones; 89% of them were found once. About 2.2% of the sample is taken by the ten largest. Sample: PBMCs or T cells enriched from blood (not recorded which). The receptors come from a middle-aged woman with acute COVID-19.

The V and J genes are TRBV14 and TRBJ1-1; the D is unclear. Trimming removed 3 bases from V and 0 bases from J, with 8 bases in between. The CDR3 totals 14 residues. Germline V CDR1 and CDR2: SGHDN, FVKESK. The CDR3 nucleotides are TGTGCCAGCAGCCACGCGGGCATGAACACTGAAGCTTTCTTT. Its protein is CASSHAGMNTEAFF.

V usage is TRBV28 and J usage is TRBJ1-2; D gene uncertain. Germline CDR1 and CDR2: MDHEN and SYDVKM. Trimming left V 6 bases short and J 0 bases short, with 2 bases between. The CDR3 is made up of 11 amino acids. CDR3 nucleotide sequence: TGTGCCAGCAGCTCTAACTATGGCTACACCTTC. Its protein is CASSSNYGYTF.

This clone occurred once. The chain uses TRBV6-5 and TRBJ2-5, with D hard to call. There are 14 residues in the CDR3. V lost 6 bases to trimming and J lost 3 bases, with 14 bases between them. Germline CDR1 reads MNHEY; CDR2 reads SVGAGI. CDR3 sequence: CASSSPSRKETQYF. The CDR3 region has the DNA TGTGCCAGCAGCTCCCCTTCCAGAAAAGAGACCCAGTACTTC.

This chain joins TRBV11-2 and TRBJ2-3, with TRBD2 identical over 13 bases. Trimming took 4 bases from V and 5 from J; bases not matched to a gene: 6. CDR3 length equals 16 residues. CDR1 and CDR2 (germline): SGHAT, FQNNGV. This CDR3 is CASSSGLAGSIDTQYF. The CDR3 bases are TGTGCCAGCAGCTCGGGACTAGCGGGATCGATAGATACGCAGTATTTT.

This chain joins TRBV6-6 and TRBJ1-2; 11 nucleotides align to TRBD1. CDR1 and CDR2 (germline): MNHNY, SVGAGI (reference sequence). V shed 5 bases, J shed 8 bases, and the junction held 10 bases outside the gene matches. This CDR3 spans 15 amino acids. DNA of the CDR3: TGTGCCAGCAGTAGCCCCGGGACAGGGGGTGAGGGCTACACCTTC. This gives the protein CASSSPGTGGEGYTF.

The rearrangement links TRBV19 to TRBJ2-3; D might be TRBD1 (6 bases). Germline V gene sequence: CDR1 LNHDA, CDR2 SQIVND (reference sequence). Deletions cut 0 bases from V and 0 bases from J, with 10 bases between. This CDR3 is 16 amino acids long. In DNA, the CDR3 is TGTGCCAGTAGTATAGACAGGGGAACTAGCACAGATACGCAGTATTTT. This encodes CASSIDRGTSTDTQYF.

V and J are TRBV7-8 and TRBJ1-5, with D perhaps matching TRBD1 (5 bases). Germline CDR1 reads SGHVS; CDR2 reads FQNEAQ. The CDR3 runs 13 residues. V lost 1 base and J 6 bases, leaving 7 bases between the germline ends. The CDR3 sequence: CASSLGQGQPQHF. CDR3 in DNA: TGTGCCAGCAGCTTAGGCCAGGGTCAGCCCCAGCATTTT.

The sample holds one count of this clone. This chain uses TRBV28 with TRBJ1-1; 9 nucleotides line up with TRBD1. With 4 bases clipped from V and 4 bases from J, the junction kept 7 bases outside the gene matches. The CDR3 loop spans 15 amino acids. Germline V gene data show CDR1 as MDHEN and CDR2 as SYDVKM. CDR3 amino acids: CASSSAGTGSTEAFF. The CDR3, as DNA: TGTGCCAGCAGTTCTGCCGGGACAGGGTCCACTGAAGCTTTCTTT.

The chain joins TRBV25-1 to TRBJ2-2; the match to TRBD2 covers 10 bases. J was trimmed by 0 bases and V by 1 base; bases with no gene match: 2. This CDR3 is 17 amino acids long. CDR1 and CDR2 (germline): MGHDK, SYGVNS. The CDR3 DNA reads as TGTGCCAGCAGTGAATTAGCGGGAGGACCGAACACCGGGGAGCTGTTTTTT. The encoded protein is CASSELAGGPNTGELFF. Full variable domain (missing parts from reference TRBV25-1 and TRBJ2-2): EADIYQTPRYLVIGTGKKITLECSQTMGHDKMYWYQQDPGMELHLIHYSYGVNSTEKGDLSSESTVSRIRTEHFPLTLESARPSHTSQYLCASSELAGGPNTGELFFGEGSRLTVL.

The CDR3 loop reads CASSYDRATGELFF. CDR3 in DNA: TGCGCCAGCAGCTACGACAGGGCCACCGGGGAGCTGTTTTTT. The chain carries TRBV5-1 and TRBJ2-2; the match to TRBD1 covers 7 bases. The V gene end was trimmed by 3 bases and the J gene end by 4 bases; junction bases not matched to a gene: 3. In germline, CDR1 is SGHRS, CDR2 YFSETQ. CDR3 length: 14 residues.

The V gene is TRBV4-1, the J gene TRBJ2-1, with D possibly being TRBD2 (5 bases). The V and J ends lost 0 bases and 0 bases respectively, with 18 bases between them. CDR1 is MGHRA, CDR2 YSYEKL, per germline. The CDR3 spans 19 residues. CDR3 region: CASSQDMDSASPSYNEQFF. The CDR3 bases are TGCGCCAGCAGCCAAGATATGGACTCCGCATCGCCCTCCTACAATGAGCAGTTCTTC.

The rearrangement uses TRBV6-1 and TRBJ2-7; D is perhaps TRBD2 (5 bases). The CDR3 spans 12 residues. Deletions cut 9 bases from V and 4 bases from J, with 13 bases between. Germline-derived CDR1 and CDR2 are MNHNS and SASEGT. The CDR3 loop is CASTGSNYEQYF. CDR3 coding DNA: TGTGCCAGTACGGGATCCAATTACGAGCAGTACTTC.

The gene calls are TRBV9 and TRBJ2-5; 8 bases are shared with TRBD2. Trimming cost V 1 base and J 1 base; bases outside gene matches: 6. The germline V gene has CDR1 SGDLS and CDR2 YYNGEE. This CDR3 spans 16 amino acids. In DNA, the CDR3 is TGTGCCAGCAGCGTAACAGCGGGGGCAACCCAAGAGACCCAGTACTTC. Translating it yields CASSVTAGATQETQYF.

The V and J genes are TRBV19 and TRBJ2-2; the match to TRBD1 covers 7 bases. This CDR3 contains 21 residues. V dropped 4 bases and J dropped 0; count of bases not matched to a gene: 20. Germline CDR1 and CDR2: LNHDA and SQIVND (reference sequence). The CDR3 DNA is TGTGCCAGTAGTACCACCCGCAAAACCACTAAACAGGGGACGAACACCGGGGAGCTGTTTTTT. It encodes CASSTTRKTTKQGTNTGELFF.

The rearrangement joins TRBV2 to TRBJ2-5; TRBD2 matches at 8 bases. The V segment lost 7 bases and the J segment 2 bases; nucleotides outside the gene matches: 3. The CDR3 is 13 residues long. Looked up from germline, CDR1 is SNHLY and CDR2 is FYNNEI. CDR3 in DNA: TGTGCCAGCAATGCGGGAGGACAAGAGACCCAGTACTTC. Translating it yields CASNAGGQETQYF. Full variable domain (missing parts from reference TRBV2 and TRBJ2-5): EPEVTQTPSHQVTQMGQEVILRCVPISNHLYFYWYRQILGQKVEFLVSFYNNEISEKSEIFDDQFSVERPDGSNFTLKIRSTKLEDSAMYFCASNAGGQETQYFGPGTRLLVL.

The J gene is TRBJ1-1, the V gene TRBV5-1, with 9 positions matching TRBD1. Trimming removed 3 bases from V and 4 bases from J; junction bases left unmatched: 7. This CDR3 region has 15 residues. Germline CDR1 reads SGHRS; CDR2 reads YFSETQ. CDR3 sequence reads: CASSSAGQGSTEAFF. The CDR3 nucleotides are TGCGCCAGCAGCTCCGCGGGACAGGGATCCACTGAAGCTTTCTTT.

The chain carries TRBV28 and TRBJ2-5; 10 nucleotides match TRBD2. CDR3 size: 16 residues. In germline, CDR1 is MDHEN, CDR2 SYDVKM. With 5 bases clipped from V and 5 bases from J, the junction kept 11 bases outside the gene matches. The CDR3 loop reads CASSPLLAGRRETQYF. The CDR3 DNA reads as TGTGCCAGCAGTCCCCTACTAGCGGGGAGGCGGGAGACCCAGTACTTC. The full variable domain, completed using reference TRBV28 and TRBJ2-5, is DVKVTQSSRYLVKRTGEKVFLECVQDMDHENMFWYRQDPGLGLRLIYFSYDVKMKEKGDIPEGYSVSREKKERFSLILESASTNQTSMYLCASSPLLAGRRETQYFGPGTRLLVL.

The chain recombines TRBV5-1 with TRBJ1-2; D gene unclear. Germline V CDR1 and CDR2: SGHRS, YFSETQ. V gave up 0 bases and J gave up 3 bases, with 9 bases separating them. CDR3 length equals 14 residues. The CDR3 DNA reads TGCGCCAGCAGCTTGGGCGGGAGGGACTATGGCTACACCTTC. It encodes CASSLGGRDYGYTF.

The chain recombines TRBV28 with TRBJ1-2; D remains ambiguous. The V gene's germline CDR1 is MDHEN and CDR2 SYDVKM. Trimming left V 4 bases short and J 7 bases short, with 16 bases between. This CDR3 comprises 14 residues. The CDR3 here is CASSSSARARGYTF. DNA for the CDR3: TGTGCCAGCAGTTCCTCTGCGAGGGCACGTGGCTACACCTTC.

The chain joins TRBV24-1 to TRBJ2-1; maybe TRBD2 (6 bases). This CDR3 comprises 13 residues. The germline CDR1 and CDR2 sequences are KGHDR and SFDVKD. Trimming left V 5 bases short and J 10 bases short, with 14 bases between. The CDR3 spells CATSAPGTREQFF. In nucleotides, the CDR3 is TGTGCCACCAGTGCCCCTGGGACTCGGGAGCAGTTCTTC.

The V and J genes are TRBV19 and TRBJ1-1, with D maybe TRBD1 (6 bases). Per germline, CDR1 LNHDA and CDR2 SQIVND (reference sequence). This CDR3 has 12 amino acids. Trimming removed 5 bases from V and 8 bases from J, with 12 bases in between. The CDR3 here is CASSPDRFEAFF. The CDR3 DNA sequence: TGTGCCAGTAGTCCGGACAGATTCGAAGCTTTCTTT.

The chain combines TRBV6-2 or TRBV6-3 with TRBJ2-7; tentatively, D is TRBD1 (6 bases). V shed 4 bases and J shed 0 bases, with 16 bases lying between them. Germline V gene data show CDR1 as MNHEY and CDR2 as SVGEGT. This CDR3 has 16 amino acids. The CDR3 is CASSSYIRGPSYEQYF. The CDR3 nucleotides read TGTGCCAGCAGTTCCTATATCAGGGGCCCCTCCTACGAGCAGTACTTC.

The CDR3 region is CASTRGSYYEQYF. In nucleotides, the CDR3 is TGTGCCAGTACTAGGGGGTCCTACTACGAGCAGTACTTC. The V and J genes are TRBV13 and TRBJ2-7; D perhaps matches TRBD1 (6 bases). The CDR3 consists of 13 residues. V lost 9 bases to trimming and J lost 3 bases, with 15 bases between them. Germline V gene sequence: CDR1 PRHDT, CDR2 FYEKMQ (reference sequence).

The J gene is TRBJ2-2, the V gene TRBV5-6, with 8 bases that match TRBD1. CDR1 and CDR2 (germline): SGHDT, YYEEEE. This CDR3 has 16 amino acids. The V and J ends lost 0 bases and 7 bases, in that order; junction bases with no gene match: 8. Written as DNA, the CDR3 is TGTGCCAGCAGCTTGGATCCAGGGGGCTGGGGCGGGGAGCTGTTTTTT. Translated, it gives CASSLDPGGWGGELFF.

The CDR3 here is CASSLYGGGTYNEQFF. The CDR3 DNA sequence: TGTGCCAGCAGTTTGTATGGGGGGGGGACCTACAATGAGCAGTTCTTC. V usage is TRBV27 and J usage is TRBJ2-1, with 7 bases lining up with TRBD2. Germline values: CDR1 MNHEY, CDR2 SMNVEV (reference sequence). CDR3 size: 16 residues. J lost 2 bases, V lost 3 bases, and 7 bases had no gene match.

The rearrangement joins TRBV15 to TRBJ1-2; 11 positions agree with TRBD1. In germline, CDR1 is LNHNV, CDR2 YYDKDF (reference sequence). V lost 1 base to trimming and J lost 8 bases; unmatched junction nucleotides: 0. CDR3 length equals 13 residues. This CDR3 reads CATSRGTGGGYTF. The CDR3 coding sequence is TGTGCCACCAGCAGAGGGACAGGGGGCGGCTACACCTTC.